A selection of T cell receptor beta chains follows, all from one sample in a study of T cells in Graves' hyperthyroidism and ophthalmopathy. MiXCR was run by TCRdb on the multiplex PCR reads, yielding one entry per CDR3 protein. The sample includes under 400,000 distinct CDR3 sequences, nearly 15% seen only once; the top ten take approximately 19%. Sample: blood. These receptors all come from a woman aged 55-70 years with Graves' ophthalmopathy. The CDR3 runs from the conserved cysteine through the conserved F or W.

cdr3_aa: CASSQDFGTATNEKLFF
v_call: TRBV3-1
j_call: TRBJ1-4

cdr3_aa: CASSTTGGGRAVYEQYF
v_call: TRBV19
j_call: TRBJ2-7

cdr3_aa: CASSFFPPPGTSGSGNEQFF
v_call: TRBV7-9
j_call: TRBJ2-1

cdr3_aa: CSVAEGPTDTQYF
v_call: TRBV29-1
j_call: TRBJ2-3

cdr3_aa: CASSLTTGASSYEQYF
v_call: TRBV7-3
j_call: TRBJ2-7

cdr3_aa: CASSYNVGTVKNIQYF
v_call: TRBV6-1
j_call: TRBJ2-4

cdr3_aa: CASSEISGIYNEQFF
v_call: TRBV6-1
j_call: TRBJ2-1

cdr3_aa: CASSSGGQFSYEQYF
v_call: TRBV5-1
j_call: TRBJ2-7

cdr3_aa: CAWSVLNGGNTYNEQFF
v_call: TRBV30
j_call: TRBJ2-1

cdr3_aa: CSARAPGSSSYEQYF
v_call: TRBV29-1
j_call: TRBJ2-7

cdr3_aa: CASRGAVDRTGELFF
v_call: TRBV4-1
j_call: TRBJ2-2

cdr3_aa: CASSYTGSNTEAFF
v_call: TRBV6-5
j_call: TRBJ1-1

cdr3_aa: CASSPRLVTGELFF
v_call: TRBV28
j_call: TRBJ2-2

cdr3_aa: CASSGRTSGEQFF
v_call: TRBV25-1
j_call: TRBJ2-1

cdr3_aa: CASRLVGSEQYF
v_call: TRBV6-1
j_call: TRBJ2-7

cdr3_aa: CASSLLLGQGQTQYF
v_call: TRBV7-2
j_call: TRBJ2-5

cdr3_aa: CSARAGGWMNTEAFF
v_call: TRBV20-1
j_call: TRBJ1-1

cdr3_aa: CASNEDPRRETQYF
v_call: TRBV19
j_call: TRBJ2-5

cdr3_aa: CASSLTESGEQFF
v_call: TRBV7-3
j_call: TRBJ2-1

cdr3_aa: CASSERRGDTQYF
v_call: TRBV25-1
j_call: TRBJ2-3

cdr3_aa: CATRDRGGTNYGYTF
v_call: TRBV27
j_call: TRBJ1-2

cdr3_aa: CASSVAPAGPPQETQYF
v_call: TRBV9
j_call: TRBJ2-5

cdr3_aa: CASSLDVGPETQYF
v_call: TRBV11-2
j_call: TRBJ2-5

cdr3_aa: CSAQSGPAYGYTQYF
v_call: TRBV20-1
j_call: TRBJ2-3

cdr3_aa: CASSLVPAGGPATGELFF
v_call: TRBV5-4
j_call: TRBJ2-2

cdr3_aa: CATSPASGGTEQFF
v_call: TRBV2
j_call: TRBJ2-1

cdr3_aa: CAWSSGGAQYF
v_call: TRBV30
j_call: TRBJ2-5

cdr3_aa: CASSFGQGWTDTQYF
v_call: TRBV5-1
j_call: TRBJ2-3

cdr3_aa: CASIRTGPNTEAFF
v_call: TRBV19
j_call: TRBJ1-1

cdr3_aa: CAWSLGLAQETQYF
v_call: TRBV30
j_call: TRBJ2-5

cdr3_aa: CASNPGLAGGSYNEQFF
v_call: TRBV19
j_call: TRBJ2-1

cdr3_aa: CASSLGSYTGELFF
v_call: TRBV7-9
j_call: TRBJ2-2

cdr3_aa: CASSYPTGTEQFF
v_call: TRBV6-1
j_call: TRBJ2-1

cdr3_aa: CSASGRADEQYF
v_call: TRBV29-1
j_call: TRBJ2-7

cdr3_aa: CASSRLTVGGTGEQYF
v_call: TRBV7-2
j_call: TRBJ2-7

cdr3_aa: CATPEGSEQFF
v_call: TRBV5-1
j_call: TRBJ2-1

cdr3_aa: CSALRTGTGGNQPQHF
v_call: TRBV20-1
j_call: TRBJ1-5

cdr3_aa: CASSAREPRNTEAFF
v_call: TRBV7-7
j_call: TRBJ1-1

cdr3_aa: CASGLYSYEQYF
v_call: TRBV18
j_call: TRBJ2-7

cdr3_aa: CASSLRVVAGGTDTQYF
v_call: TRBV5-1
j_call: TRBJ2-3

cdr3_aa: CASSYRETSANYGYTF
v_call: TRBV6-6
j_call: TRBJ1-2

cdr3_aa: CASSQETGGGQETQYF
v_call: TRBV5-5
j_call: TRBJ2-5

cdr3_aa: CASSPQGRSHEQYF
v_call: TRBV11-2
j_call: TRBJ2-7

cdr3_aa: CASTTAGGTDTQYF
v_call: TRBV19
j_call: TRBJ2-3

cdr3_aa: CASSEYNEQYF
v_call: TRBV6-1
j_call: TRBJ2-7

cdr3_aa: CASSLSTHTQYF
v_call: TRBV28
j_call: TRBJ2-3

cdr3_aa: CATSDSYRGRFEQYF
v_call: TRBV24-1
j_call: TRBJ2-7

cdr3_aa: CASGGTSGSLGNEQFF
v_call: TRBV6-1
j_call: TRBJ2-1